The rows below give T cell receptor beta chains drawn from one sample of a study of neoadjuvant anti-PD-1 for oral cavity cancer. The assay was immunoSEQ multiplex PCR, and TCRdb's table has in-frame clones only and misses some. The sample carries 15,000 or so clones, around 66% recorded once. The sequencing used PBMCs, collected before nivolumab (anti-PD-1) treatment. These TCRs come from a person aged 35 to 85 with oral cavity squamous cell carcinoma. Each CDR3 is given with its conserved first and last residue.

v_call cdr3_aa
TRBV19 CASSMEARSPLHF
TRBV6-1 CASSEARHNSPLHF
TRBV2 CASSRGQGGNQPQHF
TRBV28 CASSSSDTGELFF
TRBV5-1 CASSLAGDGNEQFF
TRBV4-1 CASSQDKDGSNGNTIYF
TRBV27 CASSFVDREEEKLFF
TRBV4-2 CASSQDETGKLFF
TRBV11-2 CASSLATGLAGGLIRRQFF
TRBV5-1 CASSPGDGNTGELFF
TRBV7-8 CASSLLAGVYEQYF
TRBV19 CASSPRGRVAGLGANVLTF
TRBV5-1 CASSLGTDNEQFF
TRBV5-1 CASSLKATREQYF
TRBV28 CASSLWGPISGNTIYF
TRBV5-8 CASSQDRGRTDTQYF
TRBV14 CASSQAGMNTEAFF
TRBV5-1 CASSNGGFDSPLHF
TRBV5-1 CASSLDTGGTDTQYF
TRBV6-5 CARVAGGNYGYTF
TRBV27 CASSLSIQNGRQYF
TRBV5-6 CASSSISYEQYF
TRBV7-9 CASSLETASEAFF
TRBV19 CASDSGGPYNEQFF
TRBV7-8 CASSRRDREVSYEQYF
TRBV5-1 CASSLTLQGEKLFF
TRBV19 CASSANTDTQYF
TRBV7-2 CASNQDRGRVNTEAFF
TRBV29-1 CSVLSSGNTEAFF
TRBV5-6 CASTKQGMNYGYTF
TRBV5-4 CASSLRGLAGDNEQFF
TRBV12-5 CASGWMNTEAFF
TRBV6-1 CATRDYLGVNEQFF
TRBV2 CASSLDKNYGYTF
TRBV5-6 CASSPGQGGTEAFF
TRBV28 CASRLGQPGSPLHF
TRBV5-6 CASSLRFSTDTQYF
TRBV5-4 CASSLGGARASTDTQYF
TRBV5-8 CASSFVGGSYNEQFF
TRBV7-2 CASSMTGIHGYTF
TRBV10-2 CATAALPGQNTEAFF
TRBV18 CASSLSSSTDTQYF
TRBV7-9 CASSFVISGELFF
TRBV27 CARNTGTGENYGYTF
TRBV5-6 CASSLGGRAGETQYF
TRBV5-8 CASSRDGSNQPQHF
TRBV9 CASSPHRSSYEQYF
TRBV19 CASSWETSGAEQFF
TRBV10-2 CASSVGGGPTGELFF
TRBV5-6 CASSLARKEKLFF
TRBV6-4 CASSDTDSRTEAFF
TRBV7-2 CASSLGAVFNQPQHF
TRBV13 CASSLEWGRSEQFF
TRBV18 CASSPHKYTEAFF
TRBV12-5 CASGRAGGQETQYF
TRBV7-6 CASSLRGLGDQYF
TRBV11-3 CASSFNRGTTNTEAFF
TRBV6-6 CASSSRGQGSYEQYF
TRBV5-1 CASSPSGQEHYGYTF